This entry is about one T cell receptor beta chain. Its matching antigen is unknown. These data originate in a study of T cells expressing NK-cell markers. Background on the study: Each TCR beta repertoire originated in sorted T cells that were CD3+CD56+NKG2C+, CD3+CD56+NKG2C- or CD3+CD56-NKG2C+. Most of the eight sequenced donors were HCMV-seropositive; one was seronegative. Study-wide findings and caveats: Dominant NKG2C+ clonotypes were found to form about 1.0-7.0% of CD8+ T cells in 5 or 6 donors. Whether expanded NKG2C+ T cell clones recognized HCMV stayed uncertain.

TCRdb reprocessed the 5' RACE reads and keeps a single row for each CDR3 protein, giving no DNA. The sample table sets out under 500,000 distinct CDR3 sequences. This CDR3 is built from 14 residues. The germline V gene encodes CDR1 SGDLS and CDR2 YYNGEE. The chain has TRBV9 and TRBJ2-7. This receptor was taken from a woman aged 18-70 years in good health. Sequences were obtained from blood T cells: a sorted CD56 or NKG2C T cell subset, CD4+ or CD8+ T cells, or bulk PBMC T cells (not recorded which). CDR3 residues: CASSVEGWTYEQYF.